This T cell receptor (beta chain) derives from a study of CD8+ T cells in alopecia areata. Across the study: Treated patients took oral tofacitinib at 5 to 10 mg twice daily. People stayed on tofacitinib for 6 to 18 months, then stopped the drug for 6 months. Whole-study findings and limits: It was observed that many expanded lesional clones persisted in scalp and blood during tofacitinib.

Extraction of RNA preceded its reverse transcription into cDNA, which served as the sequencing template. This table comes from immunoSEQ multiplex PCR, and its TCRdb copy is limited to in-frame clones, with some not included. The sample carries around 270,000 clones, 58% recorded once. Treatment here: oral pan-JAK inhibitor, 5-10 mg twice daily. As concerns this clone: Its matching antigen is unknown.

Germline V gene data show CDR1 as SGHTA and CDR2 as FQGNSA. Deletions cut 4 bases from V and 0 bases from J, with 9 bases between. The CDR3 has 15 amino acids. The V gene is TRBV7-2, the J gene TRBJ2-2; the D gene is possibly TRBD2 (6 bases). The sample here was CD4+ T cells sorted from blood, taken at week 24, from a patient treated with tofacitinib. This receptor was identified in a human donor with alopecia areata. Here the CDR3 DNA reads TGTGCCAGCAGCTCCCGGGACTCGAACACCGGGGAGCTGTTTTTT. This translates into CASSSRDSNTGELFF.